Presented here are 2 T cell receptor beta chains from one specimen sequenced in a study of blood T cell repertoires in COVID-19. Sequencing was performed with immunoSEQ multiplex PCR; in TCRdb, only in-frame clones are kept and a portion is missing. The table includes approximately 300,000 clones, around 81% detected once. Material for sequencing was peripheral blood. The receptors originated from a woman between 45 and 60 years old with active or convalescent COVID-19.

The rearrangement joins TRBV7-8 to TRBJ2-3, with D perhaps TRBD2 (5 bases). Germline values: CDR1 SGHVS, CDR2 FQNEAQ. Deletions cut 4 bases from V and 0 bases from J, with 11 bases between. This CDR3 has 15 residues. The CDR3 protein is CASSSSRGSTDTQYF. The CDR3 coding sequence is TGTGCCAGCAGCTCTTCCCGGGGTAGCACAGATACGCAGTATTTT.

The chain uses TRBV6-5 and TRBJ1-1; 7 bases fit TRBD1. V trimming: 9 bases; J trimming: 2 bases; junction bases outside the gene matches: 12. Germline V lookup: CDR1 MNHEY, CDR2 SVGAGI. This CDR3 has 15 amino acids. The CDR3 DNA follows: TGTGCCAGTCCCTTTTTAGAGGGGGCCAACACTGAAGCTTTCTTT. Translated, it gives CASPFLEGANTEAFF.